One and the same sample provided the 8 T cell receptor beta chains below, sequenced in a study of blood T cell repertoires in COVID-19. Data came from immunoSEQ multiplex PCR; TCRdb stores just in-frame clones and leaves some out. Of approximately 220,000 clones in the sample, approximately 80% are singletons; the top ten hold 6.5% to 9%. The sequencing sample was made of PBMCs or T cells enriched from blood (not recorded which). Receptors were obtained from a middle-aged woman with acute COVID-19.

This clone was seen at least ten times. The chain joins TRBV29-1 to TRBJ2-3; 8 bases align to TRBD1. With 3 bases clipped from V and 3 bases from J, the junction kept 2 bases outside the gene matches. CDR3 length: 13 residues. Germline V gives CDR1 SQVTM, CDR2 ANQGSEA. The CDR3: CSVEGQATDTQYF. The CDR3 nucleotides are TGCAGCGTTGAGGGACAGGCGACAGATACGCAGTATTTT.

CDR3 amino acids: CASRLAESTGTGNTIYF. The CDR3 coding sequence is TGTGCAAGTCGCTTAGCGGAGTCAACAGGGACTGGAAACACCATATATTTT. The J gene is TRBJ1-3, the V gene TRBV12-2; the DNA was not used to check the table's D call, TRBD1. TRBV12-2 is noted as a pseudogene. The CDR3 covers 17 residues.

The rearrangement uses TRBV7-2 and TRBJ1-1; D is ambiguous. V shed 1 base and J shed 6 bases, with 12 bases lying between them. CDR1 and CDR2 (germline): SGHTA, FQGNSA. The CDR3 has 14 amino acids. The CDR3 loop is CASSLEIQYPEAFF. CDR3 nucleotide sequence: TGTGCCAGCAGCTTAGAAATACAGTATCCTGAAGCTTTCTTT.

The chain uses TRBV28 and TRBJ2-7; D might be TRBD1 (5 bases). Germline CDR1 and CDR2: MDHEN and SYDVKM. The germline V and J ends were trimmed by 5 bases and 4 bases, with 18 bases remaining between them. The CDR3 loop spans 15 amino acids. Here the CDR3 reads CASSAHKGIGYEQYF. As DNA, the CDR3 is TGTGCCAGCAGTGCACACAAGGGGATTGGGTACGAGCAGTACTTC.

The genes are TRBV7-9 and TRBJ2-7; TRBD1 is a possible D gene (7 bases). The germline V and J ends were trimmed by 8 bases and 5 bases, with 16 bases remaining between them. Germline V gene data show CDR1 as SEHNR and CDR2 as FQNEAQ (reference sequence). The CDR3 has 13 amino acids. CDR3 DNA: TGTGCCAGCTCGGCAGGGGGAGGTGACGAGCAGTACTTC. Amino acid sequence: CASSAGGGDEQYF.

This chain connects TRBV19 to TRBJ2-1, with 9 bases fitting TRBD1. V lost 5 bases to trimming and J lost 5 bases; unmatched junction nucleotides: 7. Germline V gene sequence: CDR1 LNHDA, CDR2 SQIVND (reference sequence). This CDR3 comprises 15 residues. The chain's CDR3 is CASSEGTGFDNEQFF. The CDR3, as DNA: TGTGCCAGTAGTGAGGGGACAGGGTTTGACAATGAGCAGTTCTTC.

This chain connects TRBV11-2 to TRBJ2-1; 12 nucleotides line up with TRBD2. With V trimmed by 5 bases and J by 5 bases, 4 bases remained unmatched. Germline V gene data show CDR1 as SGHAT and CDR2 as FQNNGV. There are 15 residues in the CDR3. Written as DNA, the CDR3 is TGTGCCAGCAGCGCTAGCGGGAGGGGGGACAATGAGCAGTTCTTC. Protein: CASSASGRGDNEQFF.

The chain couples TRBV20-1 to TRBJ1-1, with 8 bases fitting TRBD1. Germline V gene lookup returns CDR1 DFQATT and CDR2 SNEGSKA (reference sequence). V lost 6 bases and J lost 11; bases outside the gene matches: 8. The CDR3 extends over 11 amino acids. The CDR3 loop reads CSARQGKSAFF. The CDR3 DNA reads TGCAGTGCGCGACAGGGGAAATCGGCTTTCTTT.